This T cell receptor beta chain was documented in a study of blood T cells in healthy people across ages. Together with a sample-barcoded 5' primer, a J-beta primer mix was included in a second PCR lasting about 7 to 11 cycles. TCRdb itself ran the 5' RACE reads through MiXCR, one entry per CDR3 protein. The sample carries about 1 million distinct CDR3 sequences, about 25% recorded once. Donors were systemically healthy Caucasian individuals from Russia aged about 6 to 95 years. The CDR3 length is 21 residues. Trimming removed 2 bases at V and 0 bases at J, with 26 bases between. Germline CDR1 reads SGHAT; CDR2 reads FQNNGV. These records were also assigned to another study, of T cells of mothers and their children.

Specimen: blood. The chain joins TRBV11-2 to TRBJ2-4; no reliable D call. This sequence originates from a girl aged 2-10 years in good health. The CDR3 here is CASSLIWAEEDSPVAKNIQYF. CDR3 nucleotides: TGTGCCAGCAGCTTAATATGGGCCGAGGAAGATTCCCCCGTAGCCAAAAACATTCAGTACTTC.